This T cell receptor beta chain is from a study of T-cell reconstitution after alpha-beta-depleted transplantation in children. General study findings and limits: Expanded clones from the graft, numbering several hundred, reportedly supplied alpha-beta T cells about two months after transplant. After transplant, high TCRbeta diversity at day 60 in some patients arose from surviving recipient T cells and thymic progenitors. Newly produced T cells mostly provided counts and TCRbeta diversity after one year, as hyperexpanded clones declined.

V dropped 2 bases and J dropped 3 bases, with 8 bases sitting between them. The CDR3 spans 13 residues. Germline CDR1 SGHRS, CDR2 YFSETQ. Construction of the TCRbeta library involved unique molecular identifiers. TCRdb independently ran MiXCR on the PCR reads; one entry per CDR3 protein. The repertoire includes roughly 790,000 distinct CDR3 sequences, approximately 15% of them detected once, and roughly 5% sits in the top ten. As for this clonotype: The antigen remains unidentified.

The source is a male patient under 18 who had a stem cell transplant for acute lymphoblastic leukemia, so the T cells may come from the graft donor. Here the sequenced sample was PBMCs, mostly from graft donor cells, taken 360 days after TCRalphabeta/CD19-depleted stem cell transplant. The chain combines TRBV5-1 with TRBJ1-2; TRBD1 might be the D (6 bases). The CDR3 DNA is TGCGCCAGCAGCTTTGAGGGGGACTATGGCTACACCTTC. This codes for CASSFEGDYGYTF.